This T cell receptor (beta chain) originates from a study of blood T cell repertoires in COVID-19 (dated by TCRdb to about 2020). Some background on the complete study: Collaborator samples came from the United States, Italy and Spain and covered acute and convalescent phases of COVID-19. The prospective study material was composed of cDNA or gDNA derived from T cells, B-cell-depleted T cells, or PBMCs. The dataset comprised deeply sampled blood TCRbeta repertoires from subjects exposed to, actively infected with, or recovered from COVID-19. The repertoires were released in a freely available public database meant as a resource for research on the immune response to SARS-CoV-2. Samples came from the ongoing ImmuneRACE study (first 160 participants) plus 1,254 subjects from 6 global collaborators. A de-identified subject ID, COVID-19 status, age in years and sex were almost always included in the sample metadata. HLA class I and class II types, where available, came from metadata supplied by the sample provider rather than from assay-based typing. Findings and caveats that apply to the study as a whole: How much clinical and demographic metadata was included differed by source and by participant, and the metadata was provided uncurated.

About this clone: Its specific antigen is unknown. The record has no base qualities; no much larger clone is one base away.

Inclusive of the bounding cysteine and phenylalanine, the CDR3 is 14 residues long. The entry retains the CDR3 DNA only, 42 bases that are in frame from base 1. From the germline V gene (reference sequence), CDR1 is SEHNR and CDR2 is FQNEAQ. Trimming takes 5 bases off V and 3 bases off J; junction bases not matched to a gene: 7. TCRbeta CDR3 regions were amplified from genomic DNA using the immunoSEQ Assay, a bias-controlled multiplex PCR. As for the original processing: Within the assay, amplification of reference gene primers was used to estimate how many nucleated cells each sample contained. Sequence reads were collapsed and filtered to measure the absolute abundance of every unique TCRbeta CDR3 rearrangement. For each sample, productive Simpson clonality was calculated as the square root of Simpson's diversity index over productive rearrangements. The immuneACCESS repertoire file appears here via TCRdb, limited to in-frame rearrangements. These files lack a portion of the clones; in checked studies, under half of the deficit traces to unresolved V genes, and the cause of the others is not known. The D gene and trimming were derived from the DNA, and the V and J assignments and clone size from that table. This sample lists about 240,000 clones; more than 75% were detected once. Of the sample, 9.5% to 15% falls within the top ten clones.

Each collaborating institution followed its own protocols to collect whole blood in K2EDTA tubes. For TCRbeta analysis, collaborators shipped samples as frozen whole blood, isolated PBMCs, or DNA extracted from either of those sample types. This clonotype originated in a woman aged 60-75 years with active or convalescent COVID-19. The sequencing sample was made of peripheral blood. This receptor chain uses TRBV7-9 and TRBJ2-7; TRBD1 agrees with 7 junctional bases. The nucleotides are TGTGCCAGCAGCGGTAAGACAGGGAACTACGAGCAGTACTTC. Translation gives CASSGKTGNYEQYF.